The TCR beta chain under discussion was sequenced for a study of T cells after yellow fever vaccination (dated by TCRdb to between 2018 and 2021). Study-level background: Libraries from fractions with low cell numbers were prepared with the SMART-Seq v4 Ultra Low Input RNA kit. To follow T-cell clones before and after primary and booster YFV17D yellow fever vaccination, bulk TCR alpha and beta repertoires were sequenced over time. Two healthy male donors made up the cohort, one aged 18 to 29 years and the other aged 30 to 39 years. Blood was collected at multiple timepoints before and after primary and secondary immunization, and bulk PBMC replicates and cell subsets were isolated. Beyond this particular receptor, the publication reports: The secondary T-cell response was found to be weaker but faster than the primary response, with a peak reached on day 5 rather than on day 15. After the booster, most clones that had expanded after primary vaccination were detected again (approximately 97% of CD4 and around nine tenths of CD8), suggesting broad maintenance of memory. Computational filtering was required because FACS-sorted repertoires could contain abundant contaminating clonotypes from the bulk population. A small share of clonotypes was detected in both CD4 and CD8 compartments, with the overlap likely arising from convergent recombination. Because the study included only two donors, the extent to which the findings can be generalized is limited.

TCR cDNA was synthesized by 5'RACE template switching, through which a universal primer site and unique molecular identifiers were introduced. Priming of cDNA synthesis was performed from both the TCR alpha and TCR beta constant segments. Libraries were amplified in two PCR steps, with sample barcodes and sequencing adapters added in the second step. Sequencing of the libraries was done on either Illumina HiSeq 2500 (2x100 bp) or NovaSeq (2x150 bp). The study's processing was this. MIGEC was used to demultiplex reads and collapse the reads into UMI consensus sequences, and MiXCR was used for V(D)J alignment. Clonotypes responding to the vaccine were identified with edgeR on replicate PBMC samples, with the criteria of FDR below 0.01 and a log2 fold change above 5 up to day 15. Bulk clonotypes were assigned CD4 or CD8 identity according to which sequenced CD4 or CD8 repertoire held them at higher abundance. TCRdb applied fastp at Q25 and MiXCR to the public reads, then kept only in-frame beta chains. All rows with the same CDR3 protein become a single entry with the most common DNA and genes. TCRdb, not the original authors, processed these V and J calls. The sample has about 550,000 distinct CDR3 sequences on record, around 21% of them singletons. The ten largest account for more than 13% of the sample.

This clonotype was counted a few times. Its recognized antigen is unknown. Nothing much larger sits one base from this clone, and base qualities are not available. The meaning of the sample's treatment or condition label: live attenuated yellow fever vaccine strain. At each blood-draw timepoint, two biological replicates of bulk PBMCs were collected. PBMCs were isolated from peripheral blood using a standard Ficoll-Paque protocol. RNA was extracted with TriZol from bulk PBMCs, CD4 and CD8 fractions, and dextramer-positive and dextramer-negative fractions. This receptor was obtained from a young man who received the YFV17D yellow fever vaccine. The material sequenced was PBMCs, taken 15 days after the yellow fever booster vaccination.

The CDR3 corresponds to CSASRAVNIQYF. The DNA is TGCAGTGCTAGTCGGGCGGTGAACATTCAGTACTTC. The rearrangement combines TRBV20-1 with TRBJ2-4, with no reliable assignment of the D segment. V loses 3 bases, J loses 7 bases, and the germline ends lie 10 bases apart. Reading from cysteine to phenylalanine, the CDR3 counts 12 amino acids. Only the CDR3 portion is preserved as DNA: 36 bases, with reading frame beginning at the first base. From a lookup of the germline V gene (reference sequence), CDR1 and CDR2 are DFQATT and SNEGSKA.